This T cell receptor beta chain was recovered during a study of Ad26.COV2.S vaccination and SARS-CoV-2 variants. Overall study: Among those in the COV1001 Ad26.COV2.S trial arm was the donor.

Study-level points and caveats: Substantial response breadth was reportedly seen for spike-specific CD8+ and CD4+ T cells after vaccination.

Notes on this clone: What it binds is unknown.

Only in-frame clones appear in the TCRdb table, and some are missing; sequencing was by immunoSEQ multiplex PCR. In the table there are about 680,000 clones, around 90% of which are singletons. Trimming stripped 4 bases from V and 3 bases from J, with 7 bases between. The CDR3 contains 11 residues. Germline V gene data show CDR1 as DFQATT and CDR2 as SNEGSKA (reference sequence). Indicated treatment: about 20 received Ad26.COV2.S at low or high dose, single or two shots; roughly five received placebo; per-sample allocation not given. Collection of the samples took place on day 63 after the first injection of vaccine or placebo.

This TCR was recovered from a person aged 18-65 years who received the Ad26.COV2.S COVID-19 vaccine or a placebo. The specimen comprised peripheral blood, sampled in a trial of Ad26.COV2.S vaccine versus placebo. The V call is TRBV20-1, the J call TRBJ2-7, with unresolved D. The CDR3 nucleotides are TGCAGTGCTATCGTAAGCTACGAGCAGTACTTC. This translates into CSAIVSYEQYF.